A selection of T cell receptor beta chains follows, all from one sample in a study of regulatory T cells in long-lasting Graves disease. MiXCR, applied by TCRdb to the multiplex PCR reads, yields one record per CDR3 protein. The sample includes some 450,000 distinct CDR3 sequences, 15% to 20% of them seen just once. These same data were also listed under a study on T cells in Graves' hyperthyroidism and ophthalmopathy.

Sequencing used peripheral blood mononuclear cells (PBMCs), obtained at new diagnosis, from a patient treated with antithyroid drugs. These receptors all come from a woman aged 30 to 39 with Graves disease. Both conserved end residues are part of each CDR3. Each record gives: V gene, J gene, D gene, clone size, CDR3 protein, CDR3 DNA. The D gene is left open where the match is weak. Rows give clone size only sometimes, using once, few, many, or a class for an expanded clone.

TRBV20-1	TRBJ2-1	TRBD2	NA	CSALAGGSGGYEQFF	TGCAGTGCCCTAGCGGGAGGAAGTGGTGGCTATGAGCAGTTCTTC
TRBV9	TRBJ2-7	NA	many	CASSSLGGRSGEQYF	TGTGCCAGCAGCTCACTAGGGGGGCGTTCGGGCGAGCAGTACTTC
TRBV20-1	TRBJ2-6	NA	few	CSASTVRGGWGANVLTF	TGCAGTGCTTCGACAGTGAGGGGAGGTTGGGGGGCCAACGTCCTGACTTTC
TRBV7-9	TRBJ2-1	NA	many	CASSLEAGYEQFF	TGTGCCAGCAGCTTAGAGGCAGGGTATGAGCAGTTCTTC
TRBV29-1	TRBJ1-1	TRBD1	many	CSVGQGFSTEAFF	TGCAGCGTCGGACAGGGGTTTAGCACTGAAGCTTTCTTT
TRBV11-2	TRBJ1-2	NA	many	CASSQDGYYGYTF	TGCGCCAGCAGTCAGGACGGATACTATGGCTACACCTTC
TRBV6-1	TRBJ1-2	NA	NA	CASRLNVHGYTF	TGTGCCAGCAGACTGAACGTACATGGCTACACCTTC
TRBV28	TRBJ1-1	NA	many	CASSPRMNTEAFF	TGTGCCAGCAGCCCCCGGATGAACACTGAAGCTTTCTTT
TRBV20-1	TRBJ2-1	TRBD2	many	CSARRLAGGDEQFF	TGCAGTGCTAGAAGACTAGCGGGAGGGGATGAGCAGTTCTTC
TRBV2	TRBJ1-1	TRBD1	many	CASKIGQGEGEAFF	TGTGCCAGCAAAATTGGACAGGGCGAGGGTGAAGCTTTCTTT
TRBV28	TRBJ2-7	TRBD1	NA	CASTGDRVSGGRGYEQYF	TGTGCCAGCACTGGGGACAGGGTCAGCGGCGGGAGAGGATACGAGCAGTACTTC
TRBV30	TRBJ1-5	TRBD1	many	CAWSGGTVQGQPQHF	TGTGCCTGGAGCGGGGGGACAGTGCAAGGTCAGCCCCAGCATTTT
TRBV20-1	TRBJ2-5	TRBD2	NA	CSARRLAGGRGGQETQYF	TGCAGTGCTAGACGACTAGCGGGAGGTAGGGGAGGGCAAGAGACCCAGTACTTC
TRBV4-3	TRBJ2-2	NA	NA	CASSQQDMTGWRGNTGELFF	TGCGCCAGCAGCCAACAAGATATGACAGGTTGGAGGGGGAACACCGGGGAGCTGTTTTTT
TRBV12-5	TRBJ2-2	NA	few	CASGLVPGELFF	TGTGCTAGTGGTTTGGTCCCCGGGGAGCTGTTTTTT
TRBV27	TRBJ2-5	NA	many	CASSLSIGVQETQYF	TGTGCCAGCAGTTTATCTATAGGGGTACAAGAGACCCAGTACTTC
TRBV6-1	TRBJ2-3	TRBD2	many	CASSALTSGRTDTQYF	TGTGCCAGCAGTGCACTCACTAGCGGGAGAACAGATACGCAGTATTTT
TRBV4-1	TRBJ2-5	NA	few	CASSHDREYGQETQYF	TGCGCCAGCAGCCACGATAGGGAGTATGGGCAAGAGACCCAGTACTTC
TRBV27	TRBJ2-7	TRBD1	many	CASSLRAAGGTGRTYEQYF	TGTGCCAGCAGTCTTCGGGCTGCTGGGGGGACAGGGAGGACCTACGAGCAGTACTTC
TRBV12-3/TRBV12-4	TRBJ1-2	TRBD1	NA	CASRPGGSESGYTF	TGTGCCAGCAGGCCAGGGGGCTCCGAGAGTGGCTACACCTTC
TRBV20-1	TRBJ1-4	NA	many	CSAREAPDNNEKLFF	TGCAGTGCTAGAGAAGCACCGGATAATAATGAAAAACTGTTTTTT